Following are 2 T cell receptor beta chains from one sample sequenced in a study of T-cell memory formation after mild COVID-19. TCRdb re-called the 5' RACE reads through MiXCR, storing one row per CDR3 protein. The table shows fewer than 350,000 distinct CDR3 sequences, with more than 15% occurring only once. Sequenced: PBMCs or a T cell subset sorted from them (not recorded which). The receptors were gathered from a man younger than 35 who had mild COVID-19 (a few samples of this study predate the infection). Cell type and time point are not known.

A single count supports this clonotype. The CDR3 is CASSLDRNRGRGGYTF. CDR3 bases: TGTGCCAGCAGTTTGGATCGAAACAGGGGGAGAGGTGGCTACACCTTC. The V gene is TRBV27, the J gene TRBJ1-2, with 8 bases identical to TRBD1. From germline, CDR1 is MNHEY and CDR2 SMNVEV (reference sequence). V dropped 3 bases and J dropped 7; count of bases not matched to a gene: 13. There are 16 residues in the CDR3.

The table lists this clonotype with a few counts. This chain connects TRBV12-3 or TRBV12-4 to TRBJ2-7; D is unresolved. There are 11 residues in the CDR3. The V gene lost 6 bases and the J gene lost 4 bases, with 7 bases spanning the gap. The CDR3 reads CASSETYEQYF. The CDR3, as DNA: TGTGCCAGCAGCGAAACTTACGAGCAGTACTTC.